The T cell receptor (beta chain) under discussion was sequenced for a study of cytomegalovirus exposure and HLA in healthy donors. Study-level points and caveats: Associated with cytomegalovirus, according to the listing, were 170 or so TCR beta chains. Versus the approximately 700-donor mean, an Asian-associated ancestry cluster reportedly showed fewer N-insertions in a later analysis. In vitro checks showed that a few CMV-associated chains really do target CMV antigens.

On this clone: What it recognizes is unknown.

60 Vbeta and 13 Jbeta primers were used in PCR. Assay: immunoSEQ multiplex PCR; the TCRdb copy retains only in-frame clones and omits some. Of 100,000 to 150,000 clones in the sample, 60% to 80% were seen once. Material: PBMCs. The sequence was obtained from a man between 25 and 39 years old in good health and CMV-seronegative.

In DNA form, the CDR3 reads TGCGCCAGCAGCCAGGCACCGGGACAGGGGGTCTACGAGCAGTACTTC. Its translation is CASSQAPGQGVYEQYF. The V gene is TRBV4-3, the J gene TRBJ2-7; TRBD1 matches at 11 bases. V was pared by 3 bases and J by 3 bases, with 7 bases of the junction left unmatched. This CDR3 has 16 amino acids. Per germline, CDR1 LGHNA and CDR2 YSLEER.